What follows are 5 T cell receptor beta chains derived from one specimen sequenced in a study of shared clonotypes between healthy human individuals. The protocol was immunoSEQ multiplex PCR, while the TCRdb copy is restricted to in-frame clones and leaves out a portion. The sample carries 1 million to 1.2 million clones, approximately 80% recorded once. The sequencing sample was made of memory CD4+ T cells from PBMCs. Indicated subset: CD45RA-negative fraction. The receptor source for this set is a man younger than 30 in good health. Some clones in this sample may be carry-over from other donors' samples.

The chain uses TRBV6-6 and TRBJ1-1; no clear D. The V end was cut by 7 bases, the J end by 1 base, with 13 bases between. There are 14 residues in the CDR3. Per the germline V gene, CDR1 is MNHNY and CDR2 is SVGAGI (reference sequence). In DNA, the CDR3 is TGTGCCAGCACGGGCGCGGATTGGAACACTGAAGCTTTCTTT. Its translation: CASTGADWNTEAFF.

The V call is TRBV5-1, the J call TRBJ2-1, with D perhaps TRBD1 or TRBD2 (5 bases each). With 5 bases removed from V and 0 bases from J, the gap between germline ends came to 15 bases. The germline V gene has CDR1 SGHRS and CDR2 YFSETQ. The CDR3 extends over 16 amino acids. The chain's CDR3 is CASSSGTQSSYNEQFF. For the CDR3, the DNA is TGCGCCAGCAGTTCCGGGACCCAGAGCTCCTACAATGAGCAGTTCTTC. Looking up the rest from reference TRBV5-1 and TRBJ2-1 gives the full variable domain: KAGVTQTPRYLIKTRGQQVTLSCSPISGHRSVSWYQQTPGQGLQFLFEYFSETQRNKGNFPGRFSGRQFSNSRSEMNVSTLELGDSALYLCASSSGTQSSYNEQFFGPGTRLTVL.

With regard to this clone: In the same sample, other DNA sequences code for this CDR3. CDR3 coding DNA: TGCGCCAGCAGGAGACTAACGAACACCGGGGAGCTGTTTTTT. This translates into CASRRLTNTGELFF. This sequence joins TRBV5-1 and TRBJ2-2; possibly TRBD2 for D (5 bases). V dropped 5 bases and J dropped 0 bases, with 8 bases sitting between them. Germline V lookup: CDR1 SGHRS, CDR2 YFSETQ. CDR3 size: 14 residues.

The V gene is TRBV27, the J gene TRBJ1-5, with 11 bases that match TRBD1. CDR3 length equals 13 residues. CDR1 is MNHEY and CDR2 is SMNVEV in the germline V gene (reference sequence). The trim removed 6 bases at V and 6 bases at J, leaving 1 base unmatched. The CDR3 region has the DNA TGTGCCAGCAGAGGACAGGGGGCTCAGCCCCAGCATTTT. This gives the protein CASRGQGAQPQHF.

CDR3 DNA sequence: TGTGCCAGCAGCTTAGCCGGACAGGGGAGGACTGAAGCTTTCTTT. Translating it yields CASSLAGQGRTEAFF. The gene calls are TRBV7-3 and TRBJ1-1; 9 nucleotides agree with TRBD1. This CDR3 region has 15 residues. Germline CDR1 reads SGHTA; CDR2 reads FQGTGA. After removal of 2 bases from V and 5 bases from J, the junction contained 6 bases not matched to a gene. Drawing the rest from reference TRBV7-3 and TRBJ1-1, the complete variable domain is GAGVSQTPSNKVTEKGKYVELRCDPISGHTALYWYRQSLGQGPEFLIYFQGTGAADDSGLPNDRFFAVRPEGSVSTLKIQRTERGDSAVYLCASSLAGQGRTEAFFGQGTRLTVV.